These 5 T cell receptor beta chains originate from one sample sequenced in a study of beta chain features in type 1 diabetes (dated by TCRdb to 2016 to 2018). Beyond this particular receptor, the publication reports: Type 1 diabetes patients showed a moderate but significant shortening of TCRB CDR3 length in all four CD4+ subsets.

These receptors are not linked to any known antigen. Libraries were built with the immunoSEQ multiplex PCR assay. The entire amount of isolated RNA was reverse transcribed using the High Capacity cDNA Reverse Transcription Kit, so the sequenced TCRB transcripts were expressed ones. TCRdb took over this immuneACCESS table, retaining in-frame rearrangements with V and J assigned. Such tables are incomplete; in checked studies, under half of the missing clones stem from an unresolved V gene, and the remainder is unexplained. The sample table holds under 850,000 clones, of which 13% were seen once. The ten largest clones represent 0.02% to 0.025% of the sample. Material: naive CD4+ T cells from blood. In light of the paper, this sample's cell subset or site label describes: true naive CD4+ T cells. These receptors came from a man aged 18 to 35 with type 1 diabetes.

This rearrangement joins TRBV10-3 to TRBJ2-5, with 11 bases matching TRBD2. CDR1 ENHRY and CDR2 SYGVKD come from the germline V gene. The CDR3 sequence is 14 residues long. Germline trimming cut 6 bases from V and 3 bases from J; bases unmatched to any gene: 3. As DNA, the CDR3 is TGTGCCATCAGCGGGACTAGCGGTAAAGAGACCCAGTACTTC. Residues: CAISGTSGKETQYF.

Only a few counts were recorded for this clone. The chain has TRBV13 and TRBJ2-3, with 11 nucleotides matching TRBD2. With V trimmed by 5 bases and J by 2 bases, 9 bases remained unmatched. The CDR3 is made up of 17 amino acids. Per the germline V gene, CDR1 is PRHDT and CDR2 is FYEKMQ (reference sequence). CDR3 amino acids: CASSEIRLAGFTDTQYF. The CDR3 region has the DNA TGTGCCAGCAGCGAAATAAGACTAGCGGGGTTCACAGATACGCAGTATTTT. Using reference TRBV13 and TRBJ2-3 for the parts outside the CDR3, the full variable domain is AAGVIQSPRHLIKEKRETATLKCYPIPRHDTVYWYQQGPGQDPQFLISFYEKMQSDKGSIPDRFSAQQFSDYHSELNMSSLELGDSALYFCASSEIRLAGFTDTQYFGPGTRLTVL.

The CDR3 sequence: CASSSGVAGYETQYF. The CDR3 bases are TGTGCCAGCAGTTCCGGAGTAGCGGGGTATGAGACCCAGTACTTC. The chain joins TRBV6-6 to TRBJ2-5, with 8 bases that match TRBD2. Trimming took 4 bases from V and 5 from J; bases not matched to a gene: 9. There are 15 residues in the CDR3. The V gene's germline CDR1 is MNHNY and CDR2 SVGAGI (reference sequence).

The CDR3 is CAISAKGAGEETQYF. The CDR3 DNA reads as TGTGCCATCAGTGCAAAAGGGGCAGGGGAAGAGACCCAGTACTTC. The V gene is TRBV10-3, the J gene TRBJ2-5, with D perhaps TRBD1 (6 bases). The CDR3 consists of 15 residues. Trimming removed 4 bases at V and 3 bases at J, with 15 bases between. From germline, CDR1 is ENHRY and CDR2 SYGVKD.

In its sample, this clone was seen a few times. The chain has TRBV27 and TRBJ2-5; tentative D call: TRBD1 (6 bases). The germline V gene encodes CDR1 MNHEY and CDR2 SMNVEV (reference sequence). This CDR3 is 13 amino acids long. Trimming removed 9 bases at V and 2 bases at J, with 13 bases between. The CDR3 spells CASRGTWQETQYF. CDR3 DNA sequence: TGTGCCAGTAGGGGGACCTGGCAAGAGACCCAGTACTTC.